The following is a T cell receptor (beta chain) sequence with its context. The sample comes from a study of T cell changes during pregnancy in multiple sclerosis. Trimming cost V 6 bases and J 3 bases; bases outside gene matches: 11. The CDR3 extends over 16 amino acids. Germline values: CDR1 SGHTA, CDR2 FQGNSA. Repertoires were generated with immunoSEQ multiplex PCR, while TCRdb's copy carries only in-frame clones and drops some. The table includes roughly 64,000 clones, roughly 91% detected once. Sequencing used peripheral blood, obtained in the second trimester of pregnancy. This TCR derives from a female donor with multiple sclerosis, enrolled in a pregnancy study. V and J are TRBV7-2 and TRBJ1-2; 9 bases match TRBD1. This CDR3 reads CASRPGGDREDYGYTF. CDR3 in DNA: TGTGCCAGCAGGCCCGGGGGGGACAGGGAGGACTATGGCTACACCTTC.